One sample yielded the 10 T cell receptor beta chains listed below, sequenced in a study of technical replicates of blood from a few donors. Repertoires were generated with immunoSEQ multiplex PCR, while TCRdb's copy carries only in-frame clones and drops some. The sample lists 60,000 to 85,000 clones, 90% to 95% seen once, with about 0.4% in the top ten. Sequencing input: T cells isolated from PBMCs. These receptors were taken from a human donor in good health.

The chain combines TRBV10-3 with TRBJ2-7, with 9 bases that match TRBD1. Germline V gene sequence: CDR1 ENHRY, CDR2 SYGVKD. The CDR3 spans 14 residues. V trimming: 10 bases; J trimming: 1 base; junction bases outside the gene matches: 8. The chain's CDR3 is CATTTGQGSYEQYF. The CDR3 nucleotides are TGTGCCACAACTACGGGACAGGGATCCTACGAGCAGTACTTC.

This clone showed up just once. For the CDR3, the DNA is TGTGCCAGCAGCCCGTATAATACAGGGTATGGCTACACCTTC. This gives the protein CASSPYNTGYGYTF. The J gene is TRBJ1-2, the V gene TRBV4-2; TRBD1 is a possible D gene (6 bases). Deletions cut 4 bases from V and 5 bases from J, with 14 bases between. Germline assignment: CDR1 LGHNA and CDR2 YNFKEQ. The CDR3 has 14 residues.

The chain links TRBV9 to TRBJ2-2; perhaps TRBD1 as D (5 bases). Germline V gene sequence: CDR1 SGDLS, CDR2 YYNGEE. The V end was cut by 0 bases, the J end by 3 bases, with 12 bases between. This CDR3 contains 16 residues. The CDR3 DNA follows: TGTGCCAGCAGCGTAGATCCTGGGGCTGACACCGGGGAGCTGTTTTTT. It codes for CASSVDPGADTGELFF. Full variable domain (outside the CDR3, taken from reference TRBV9 and TRBJ2-2): DSGVTQTPKHLITATGQRVTLRCSPRSGDLSVYWYQQSLDQGLQFLIQYYNGEERAKGNILERFSAQQFPDLHSELNLSSLELGDSALYFCASSVDPGADTGELFFGEGSRLTVL.

This clone is medium-sized in the sample. The genes are TRBV28 and TRBJ1-5; D might be TRBD1 (6 bases). The germline V gene has CDR1 MDHEN and CDR2 SYDVKM. The CDR3 is made up of 14 amino acids. Trimming stripped 4 bases from V and 1 base from J, with 8 bases between. The CDR3, as DNA: TGTGCCAGCAGTTCGGGACACAGCAATCAGCCCCAGCATTTT. It codes for CASSSGHSNQPQHF.

The chain uses TRBV5-1 and TRBJ1-1; 8 nucleotides align to TRBD1. CDR1 SGHRS and CDR2 YFSETQ come from the germline V gene. This CDR3 contains 14 residues. The J segment lost 5 bases and the V segment lost 1 base, leaving 4 bases of the junction unmatched. The CDR3 DNA reads as TGCGCCAGCAGCTTGTGGGACAGGAGGACTGAAGCTTTCTTT. It yields the protein CASSLWDRRTEAFF.

In nucleotides, the CDR3 is TGTGCCAGTAGTCGGGACTGGGATAGGAACACCGGGGAGCTGTTTTTT. The encoded protein is CASSRDWDRNTGELFF. The rearrangement joins TRBV19 to TRBJ2-2; the D gene is possibly TRBD2 (6 bases). CDR1 LNHDA and CDR2 SQIVND come from the germline V gene (reference sequence). V lost 5 bases and J lost 1, with 14 bases in between. The CDR3 covers 16 residues.

The chain uses TRBV19 and TRBJ2-3, with 11 bases aligning to TRBD2. The junction had 3 bases not matched to a gene; V was cut back by 5 bases and J by 2 bases. The CDR3 extends over 15 amino acids. The germline V gene has CDR1 LNHDA and CDR2 SQIVND (reference sequence). CDR3 in DNA: TGTGCCAGTAGTCCGGGACTAGCGGCCACAGATACGCAGTATTTT. It specifies CASSPGLAATDTQYF.

This chain joins TRBV19 and TRBJ2-7; 7 nucleotides match TRBD2. V shed 3 bases, J shed 3 bases, and the junction held 8 bases outside the gene matches. CDR3 length: 15 residues. Germline CDR1 is LNHDA and CDR2 is SQIVND (reference sequence). Written as DNA, the CDR3 is TGTGCCAGTAGTATGGGGCTAGCGGTAAGCTACGAGCAGTACTTC. This encodes CASSMGLAVSYEQYF. The full variable domain, in which reference TRBV19 and TRBJ2-7 provide the parts outside the CDR3, is DGGITQSPKYLFRKEGQNVTLSCEQNLNHDAMYWYRQDPGQGLRLIYYSQIVNDFQKGDIAEGYSVSREKKESFPLTVTSAQKNPTAFYLCASSMGLAVSYEQYFGPGTRLTVT.

The V gene is TRBV4-2, the J gene TRBJ2-1, with 9 bases identical to TRBD2. The J segment lost 4 bases and the V segment lost 4 bases, leaving 5 bases of the junction unmatched. Germline V gene data show CDR1 as LGHNA and CDR2 as YNFKEQ. CDR3 size: 15 residues. The CDR3 bases are TGTGCCAGCAGCCCCAAGAGCGGGAGGTACAATGAGCAGTTCTTC. Residues: CASSPKSGRYNEQFF.

The chain carries TRBV19 and TRBJ2-7; 11 nucleotides line up with TRBD1. Unmatched junction bases numbered 8, after V lost 4 bases and J lost 6 bases. The CDR3 contains 15 residues. Germline V gene sequence: CDR1 LNHDA, CDR2 SQIVND (reference sequence). This chain's CDR3 is CASSNSGTGGFEQYF. For the CDR3, the DNA is TGTGCCAGTAGTAACTCTGGGACAGGGGGATTCGAGCAGTACTTC.